A single T cell receptor (beta chain) is shown here with its context. Its antigen is undetermined. This sample was taken from a study of cytomegalovirus exposure and HLA in healthy donors. General study findings and limits: Investigators reported 150 to 200 TCR beta chains as tied to cytomegalovirus.

Researchers ran the PCR with 60 Vbeta and 13 Jbeta primers. TCRdb's copy holds only in-frame clones and misses some; the assay was immunoSEQ multiplex PCR. Of some 160,000 clones listed, over 60% are singletons. Germline lookup yields CDR1 MNHEY and CDR2 SMNVEV (reference sequence). V was pared by 4 bases and J by 3 bases, with 4 bases of the junction left unmatched. The CDR3 length is 15 residues. This receptor was obtained from a woman between 40 and 50 years old in good health and CMV-seronegative. Specimen: PBMCs. This rearrangement joins TRBV27 to TRBJ2-7; 12 nucleotides agree with TRBD2. As DNA, the CDR3 is TGTGCCAGCAGTTCACTAGCGGGGGGAGTCTACGAGCAGTACTTC. It yields the protein CASSSLAGGVYEQYF.